This TCR beta chain was observed in a study of blood T cells in healthy people across ages. Next came a second PCR, run for about 7 to 12 cycles, which used a sample-barcoded 5' primer along with a J-beta primer mix. Each cDNA molecule was tagged by a template-switch adaptor that had 12 random nucleotides. Every sample gave at least 2.5 million paired-end reads containing CDR3. TCRdb called the 5' RACE reads again in MiXCR, with one record for every CDR3 protein. In the table there are more than 700,000 distinct CDR3 sequences, about 42% of which are singletons. Isolation yielded PBMCs, at least 6 million per sample, in every case. The CDR3 has 14 amino acids. Germline V CDR1 and CDR2: MDHEN, SYDVKM. Trimming left V 10 bases short and J 0 bases short, with 12 bases between. On this clonotype itself: Its target is unknown.

General study results and limits: It was held that the diversity estimates obtained from one million T cells were underestimates.

Sequenced material: blood. The chain combines TRBV28 with TRBJ2-2; D unclear. The TCR originated in an older man in good health. The CDR3 bases are TGTGCCACCGAGCAGAGCGCGAACACCGGGGAGCTGTTTTTT. Protein: CATEQSANTGELFF.